This T cell receptor beta chain originates from a study of blood T cells in healthy people across ages. Notes on the study in general: While age rose, TCR beta diversity per million T cells dropped in a roughly linear way.

A remark on this clonotype: Its antigen is currently unknown.

A second PCR, run for about 6 to 11 cycles, used a sample-barcoded 5' primer plus a J-beta primer mix. Carrying 12 random nucleotides, a template-switch adaptor labeled each individual cDNA molecule. TCRdb reanalysed the 5' RACE reads using MiXCR and keeps one entry per CDR3 protein. The sample has about 800,000 distinct CDR3 sequences; 20% to 25% are singletons. The sample also formed part of further work on T cells of mothers and their children. That report notes: Similar thymic selection effects on TCR recombination output appear in pairs, both related and unrelated. There were no persistent microchimeric T cell clones detected.

What was sequenced was blood. The sequence derives from a boy between 10 and 17 years old in good health.

The CDR3 DNA sequence: TGTGCCAGCAGTCTGTCGACTAGCGGGGCCGAGGATGAGCAGTTCTTC. Its protein is CASSLSTSGAEDEQFF. V usage is TRBV6-2 or TRBV6-3 and J usage is TRBJ2-5; 11 nucleotides line up with TRBD2. The assigned J gene may be wrong: the sequence end matches TRBJ2-1 better. Germline CDR1 and CDR2: MNHEY and SVGEGT. The CDR3 sequence is 16 residues long.